These 23 T cell receptor beta chains share one sample of origin, sequenced in a study of control samples from healthy donors and cancer patients. Data came from immunoSEQ multiplex PCR; TCRdb stores just in-frame clones and leaves some out. Of some 200,000 clones in the sample, 90% to 95% are singletons; the top ten hold 1.4% to 1.5%. The sample taken for sequencing was blood. These receptor sequences come from a man in his late teens or twenties in good health.

The gene calls are TRBV29-1 and TRBJ2-2; 9 bases are shared with TRBD1. The CDR3 is 16 amino acids. Germline lookup yields CDR1 SQVTM and CDR2 ANQGSEA. The trim removed 0 bases at V and 7 bases at J, leaving 9 bases unmatched. The CDR3 sequence is CSVEDPDRGKHGELFF. CDR3 nucleotides: TGCAGCGTTGAAGACCCGGACAGGGGAAAACACGGGGAGCTGTTTTTT.

For this clone: Other DNA sequences from this sample encode an identical CDR3 as well. The V and J genes are TRBV18 and TRBJ1-5; D gene unclear. Germline V gene sequence: CDR1 KGHSH, CDR2 LQKENI. The V gene lost 5 bases and the J gene lost 0 bases, with 2 bases spanning the gap. This CDR3 is 12 amino acids long. CDR3 DNA: TGTGCCAGCTCAGATAGCAATCAGCCCCAGCATTTT. As protein: CASSDSNQPQHF.

The chain couples TRBV24-1 to TRBJ2-7; 9 bases fit TRBD1. The CDR3 runs 15 residues. The V segment lost 3 bases and the J segment 4 bases; nucleotides outside the gene matches: 6. Germline-derived CDR1 and CDR2 are KGHDR and SFDVKD. The DNA for the CDR3 is TGTGCCACCAGTGATGGATCCGGGACAGGGTACGAGCAGTACTTC. Translating gives CATSDGSGTGYEQYF.

The chain has TRBV2 and TRBJ2-1; possible D gene TRBD1, 5 bases. Trimming removed 10 bases from V and 0 bases from J, with 10 bases in between. The CDR3 is made up of 13 amino acids. The V gene's germline CDR1 is SNHLY and CDR2 FYNNEI. In DNA form, the CDR3 reads TGTGCCACAGGGTATACCTCCTACAATGAGCAGTTCTTC. It codes for CATGYTSYNEQFF.

This clone was picked up a small number of times. J is TRBJ1-2 and V is TRBV9, with D hard to call. This CDR3 is built from 13 residues. Germline CDR1 reads SGDLS; CDR2 reads YYNGEE. V lost 4 bases and J lost 8, with 15 bases in between. This CDR3 is CASSPGLRRGYTF. In DNA, the CDR3 is TGTGCCAGCAGCCCTGGACTACGGCGGGGCTACACCTTC.

The genes are TRBV6-5 and TRBJ1-3; D may be TRBD1 (6 bases). This CDR3 has 13 residues. CDR1 and CDR2 from the germline V gene are MNHEY and SVGAGI. Trimming stripped 10 bases from V and 4 bases from J, with 14 bases between. The CDR3 reads CATKGGTGNTIYF. The CDR3 DNA follows: TGTGCCACCAAGGGGGGTACAGGAAACACCATATATTTT.

J is TRBJ2-3 and V is TRBV29-1; D is tentatively TRBD1 or TRBD2 (5 bases each). This CDR3 spans 13 amino acids. The V gene's germline CDR1 is SQVTM and CDR2 ANQGSEA. V was trimmed by 0 bases and J by 5 bases, leaving 9 bases between them. The CDR3: CSVEDIGGDTQYF. CDR3 nucleotides: TGCAGCGTTGAAGATATTGGGGGAGATACGCAGTATTTT.

V gene TRBV7-2 combines with J gene TRBJ2-3, with D perhaps matching TRBD1 or TRBD2 (5 bases each). Trimming took off 4 bases at V and 3 bases at J, with 14 bases between the two ends. Germline-derived CDR1 and CDR2 are SGHTA and FQGNSA. The length of the CDR3 is 15 residues. CDR3 DNA sequence: TGTGCCAGCAGCTCAAGGAGAGGGGAGACAGATACGCAGTATTTT. Its translation: CASSSRRGETDTQYF.

The rearrangement uses TRBV5-1 and TRBJ2-2, with 9 bases lining up with TRBD1. The J segment lost 1 base and the V segment lost 7 bases, leaving 2 bases of the junction unmatched. Germline CDR1 reads SGHRS; CDR2 reads YFSETQ. The CDR3 contains 14 residues. The CDR3 DNA reads as TGCGCCAGCGGGGACAGGGTGAACACCGGGGAGCTGTTTTTT. This translates into CASGDRVNTGELFF.

This chain joins TRBV3-1 (or the pseudogene TRBV3-2) and TRBJ2-7; either TRBD1 or TRBD2 may fit D (5 bases each). This CDR3 contains 13 residues. Trimming stripped 1 base from V and 5 bases from J, with 9 bases between. CDR1 LGHDT and CDR2 YNNKEL come from the germline V gene (reference sequence). CDR3 protein: CASSQVRGHEQYF. CDR3 DNA sequence: TGTGCCAGCAGCCAAGTACGGGGCCACGAGCAGTACTTC.

V usage is TRBV1 and J usage is TRBJ1-1; whether TRBD1, the table's D call, matches the DNA was not checked. TRBV1 is a pseudogene locus. This CDR3 has 12 amino acids. The DNA for the CDR3 is TGCACCAGCAGCCCTCGGACAGGAGAAGCTTTCTTT. It specifies CTSSPRTGEAFF.

The chain employs TRBV2 and TRBJ2-2; D is unresolved. The germline gives CDR1 SNHLY, CDR2 FYNNEI. V was trimmed by 4 bases and J by 6 bases, leaving 9 bases between them. The CDR3 sequence is 13 residues long. CDR3 protein: CASSGLGAGELFF. The DNA of the CDR3 is TGTGCCAGCAGTGGCCTAGGAGCCGGGGAGCTGTTTTTT.

This chain joins TRBV6-2 or TRBV6-3 and TRBJ1-2; D is unclear. Between the trimmed V and J ends, which lost 2 bases and 8 bases, there was a span of 21 bases. The CDR3 is made up of 16 amino acids. Germline V gene sequence: CDR1 MNHEY, CDR2 SVGEGT. CDR3 in amino acids: CASSYGLTEASGGYTF. DNA of the CDR3: TGTGCCAGCAGTTACGGTCTGACGGAGGCTTCGGGAGGCTACACCTTC.

The chain joins TRBV15 to TRBJ1-5, with D unresolved. CDR1 is LNHNV, CDR2 YYDKDF, per germline (reference sequence). The length of the CDR3 is 15 residues. Trimming took off 2 bases at V and 4 bases at J, with 12 bases between the two ends. CDR3 bases: TGTGCCACCAGCAGAATCCCAGCTCCTAATCAGCCCCAGCATTTT. Translation: CATSRIPAPNQPQHF.

V usage is TRBV11-2 and J usage is TRBJ1-6, with D possibly matching TRBD1 (5 bases). Per the germline V gene, CDR1 is SGHAT and CDR2 is FQNNGV. The CDR3 covers 16 residues. The ends were cut back, 1 base at V and 1 base at J, with 8 bases in the middle. The CDR3 is CASSLAGESYNSPLHF. The CDR3 DNA reads as TGTGCCAGCAGCTTAGCGGGGGAGTCCTATAATTCACCCCTCCACTTT.

This sequence joins TRBV5-1 and TRBJ2-3; 9 nucleotides line up with TRBD2. The V and J ends lost 6 bases and 2 bases, in that order; junction bases with no gene match: 19. Germline CDR1 is SGHRS and CDR2 is YFSETQ. This CDR3 has 19 residues. CDR3 coding DNA: TGCGCCAGCACCAGGCGGCGGCTAGCGGGGAAGCTCAACACAGATACGCAGTATTTT. This translates into CASTRRRLAGKLNTDTQYF. The complete variable domain, with remaining parts taken from reference TRBV5-1 and TRBJ2-3, reads KAGVTQTPRYLIKTRGQQVTLSCSPISGHRSVSWYQQTPGQGLQFLFEYFSETQRNKGNFPGRFSGRQFSNSRSEMNVSTLELGDSALYLCASTRRRLAGKLNTDTQYFGPGTRLTVL.

J is TRBJ2-2 and V is TRBV9; D unclear. V shed 8 bases and J shed 6 bases, with 17 bases lying between them. This CDR3 is 14 amino acids long. Germline lookup yields CDR1 SGDLS and CDR2 YYNGEE. The CDR3: CASQPNTQAGELFF. CDR3 coding DNA: TGTGCCAGTCAACCGAATACTCAGGCCGGGGAGCTGTTTTTT.

A note on this clone: Other DNA sequences in this sample translate to the same CDR3. The rearrangement links TRBV9 to TRBJ1-4, with no clear D. Germline V gene lookup returns CDR1 SGDLS and CDR2 YYNGEE. V lost 0 bases and J 5 bases, leaving 8 bases between the germline ends. The CDR3 has 14 amino acids. CDR3: CASSVGGTNEKLFF. The CDR3 coding sequence is TGTGCCAGCAGCGTAGGAGGTACGAATGAAAAACTGTTTTTT.

This clone was observed a few times. The rearrangement links TRBV12-5 to TRBJ1-5; D is ambiguous. With 5 bases removed from V and 4 bases from J, the gap between germline ends came to 12 bases. CDR3 length equals 14 residues. CDR1 and CDR2 (germline): LGHNT, FRNRAP. The CDR3 sequence: CASGPRSPNQPQHF. CDR3 in DNA: TGTGCTAGTGGTCCCCGTTCCCCTAATCAGCCCCAGCATTTT.

J is TRBJ1-1 and V is TRBV5-1; D unresolved. This CDR3 is built from 13 residues. Germline assignment: CDR1 SGHRS and CDR2 YFSETQ. Trimming pared 0 bases from V and 0 bases from J, leaving 3 bases between. The CDR3 is CASSLELNTEAFF. The CDR3 DNA reads TGCGCCAGCAGCTTGGAACTGAACACTGAAGCTTTCTTT.

This clone was detected once. V gene TRBV3-1 (or the pseudogene TRBV3-2) combines with J gene TRBJ1-4; D remains ambiguous. Trimming took off 5 bases at V and 6 bases at J, with 7 bases between the two ends. The length of the CDR3 is 12 residues. The germline V gene encodes CDR1 LGHDT and CDR2 YNNKEL (reference sequence). As DNA, the CDR3 is TGTGCCAGCAGCTCGCCAGATGAAAAACTGTTTTTT. It yields the protein CASSSPDEKLFF.

The chain employs TRBV23-1 and TRBJ2-1; 8 bases fit TRBD1. TRBV23-1 is an open reading frame, and its role is uncertain. CDR3 length: 13 amino acids. After removal of 8 bases from V and 4 bases from J, the junction contained 4 bases not matched to a gene. For the CDR3, the DNA is TGCGCCAGCGTTGGACAGGGATACAATGAGCAGTTCTTC. Amino acid sequence: CASVGQGYNEQFF.

V gene TRBV7-8 combines with J gene TRBJ1-6; 8 nucleotides line up with TRBD1. CDR1 and CDR2 (germline): SGHVS, FQNEAQ. V was clipped by 5 bases and J by 5 bases; unmatched bases: 8. The CDR3 loop spans 16 amino acids. The CDR3 loop reads CASSPVPGQDNSPLHF. The CDR3 DNA reads TGTGCCAGCAGCCCGGTACCGGGACAGGATAATTCACCCCTCCACTTT.